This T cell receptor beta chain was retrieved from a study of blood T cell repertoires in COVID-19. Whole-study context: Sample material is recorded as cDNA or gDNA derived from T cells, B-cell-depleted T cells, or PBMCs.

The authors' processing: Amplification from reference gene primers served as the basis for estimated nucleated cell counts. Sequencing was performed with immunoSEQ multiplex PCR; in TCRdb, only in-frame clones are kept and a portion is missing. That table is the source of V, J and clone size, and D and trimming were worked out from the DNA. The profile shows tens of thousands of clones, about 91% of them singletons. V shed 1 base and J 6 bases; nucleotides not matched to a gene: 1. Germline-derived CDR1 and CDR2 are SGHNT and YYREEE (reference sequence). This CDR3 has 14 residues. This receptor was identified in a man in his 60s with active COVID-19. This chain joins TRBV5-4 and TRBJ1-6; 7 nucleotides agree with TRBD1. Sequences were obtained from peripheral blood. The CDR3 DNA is TGTGCCAGCAGCTTGCGGGACAGTAATTCACCCCTCCACTTT. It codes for CASSLRDSNSPLHF.